These T cell receptor beta chains were read from a single sample in a study of blood T cell repertoires in COVID-19. The protocol was immunoSEQ multiplex PCR, while the TCRdb copy is restricted to in-frame clones and leaves out a portion. The table has about 68,000 clones, around 90% seen once. The sequenced material came from peripheral blood. The receptors come from a human donor in a cohort sampled during active COVID-19. CDR3s include the opening cysteine and the closing phenylalanine or tryptophan. The D gene is left open where the match is weak.

v_call	j_call	d_call	cdr3_aa	cdr3_nt
TRBV5-1	TRBJ2-2	NA	CASSLDQATNTGELFF	TGCGCCAGCAGCTTGGACCAAGCCACGAACACCGGGGAGCTGTTTTTT
TRBV27	TRBJ1-2	NA	CASSYSQGGSYGYTF	TGTGCCAGCAGTTATAGCCAGGGAGGATCCTATGGCTACACCTTC
TRBV7-2	TRBJ1-6	NA	CASSLEAGGYSPLHF	TGTGCCAGCAGCTTAGAGGCTGGGGGGTATTCACCCCTCCACTTT
TRBV7-9	TRBJ2-5	TRBD1	CASSLGGTGRLGETQYF	TGTGCCAGCAGCTTAGGCGGGACAGGGAGATTGGGTGAGACCCAGTACTTC
TRBV7-2	TRBJ1-2	TRBD1	CASSPRTGWDGYTF	TGTGCCAGCAGCCCCCGGACAGGGTGGGATGGCTACACCTTC
TRBV7-2	TRBJ2-7	NA	CASSRQAGEEQYF	TGTGCCAGCAGCCGACAAGCAGGTGAAGAGCAGTACTTC
TRBV7-9	TRBJ2-2	NA	CASSSTTGAVAGELFF	TGTGCCAGCAGCTCTACGACAGGCGCGGTTGCCGGGGAGCTGTTTTTT
TRBV19	TRBJ1-2	TRBD1	CASSIDGTGLRWSYGYTF	TGTGCCAGTAGTATAGACGGGACAGGGCTACGCTGGAGCTATGGCTACACCTTC
TRBV5-1	TRBJ2-5	NA	CASSLAWNSQETQYF	TGCGCCAGCAGCTTGGCCTGGAACAGCCAAGAGACCCAGTACTTC
TRBV4-2	TRBJ2-1	TRBD2	CASSHHSGGDNEQFF	TGTGCCAGCAGCCATCATAGCGGGGGAGACAATGAGCAGTTCTTC
TRBV24-1	TRBJ2-1	NA	CATSDTGTPPYNEQFF	TGTGCCACCAGTGATACAGGAACACCGCCTTACAATGAGCAGTTCTTC
TRBV19	TRBJ2-1	NA	CASSIVTSLSYNEQFF	TGTGCCAGTAGTATAGTAACTAGCCTATCCTACAATGAGCAGTTCTTC
TRBV6-5	TRBJ1-2	TRBD1	CASSTGGTNYGYTF	TGTGCCAGCAGTACAGGGGGGACTAACTATGGCTACACCTTC
TRBV25-1	TRBJ1-1	NA	CASRKDGGNTEAFF	TGTGCCAGCAGAAAGGACGGGGGGAACACTGAAGCTTTCTTT
TRBV7-2	TRBJ2-7	TRBD1	CASSPRDRGYEQYF	TGTGCCAGCAGCCCCCGGGACAGGGGCTACGAGCAGTACTTC
TRBV29-1	TRBJ1-2	TRBD1	CSVVGGNHVYAF	TGCAGCGTAGTAGGGGGCAACCATGTTTACGCCTTC
TRBV11-2	TRBJ2-5	TRBD2	CASSVGLARETQYF	TGTGCCAGCAGCGTTGGACTAGCACGGGAGACCCAGTACTTC